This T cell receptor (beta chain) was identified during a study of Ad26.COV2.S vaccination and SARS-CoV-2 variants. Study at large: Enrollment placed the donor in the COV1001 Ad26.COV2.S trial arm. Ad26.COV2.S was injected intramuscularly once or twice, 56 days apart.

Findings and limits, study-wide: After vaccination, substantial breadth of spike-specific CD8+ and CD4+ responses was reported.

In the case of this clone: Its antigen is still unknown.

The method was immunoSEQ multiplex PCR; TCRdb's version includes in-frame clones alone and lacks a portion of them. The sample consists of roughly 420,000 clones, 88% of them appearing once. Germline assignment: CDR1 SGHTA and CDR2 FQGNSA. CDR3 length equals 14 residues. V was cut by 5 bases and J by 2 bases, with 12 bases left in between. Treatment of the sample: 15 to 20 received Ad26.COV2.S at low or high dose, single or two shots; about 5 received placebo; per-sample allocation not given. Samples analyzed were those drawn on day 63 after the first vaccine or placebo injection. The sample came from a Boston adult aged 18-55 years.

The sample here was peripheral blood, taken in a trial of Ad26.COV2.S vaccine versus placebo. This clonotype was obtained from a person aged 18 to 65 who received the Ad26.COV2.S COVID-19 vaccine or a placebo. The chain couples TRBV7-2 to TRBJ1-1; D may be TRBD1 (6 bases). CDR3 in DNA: TGTGCCAGCAGCCTATCACAGGGTAACACTGAAGCTTTCTTT. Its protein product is CASSLSQGNTEAFF. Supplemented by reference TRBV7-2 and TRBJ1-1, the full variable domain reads GAGVSQSPSNKVTEKGKDVELRCDPISGHTALYWYRQSLGQGLEFLIYFQGNSAPDKSGLPSDRFSAERTGGSVSTLTIQRTQQEDSAVYLCASSLSQGNTEAFFGQGTRLTVV.